Following are 16 T cell receptor beta chains from one sample sequenced in a study of CD8+CD57+ T cells in acquired aplastic anemia. The TCR beta profiling, which covered VDJ combination and CDR3 sequence, was carried out using genomic DNA as the template. TCRdb ran MiXCR on the reads and lists one entry per CDR3 protein. Of roughly 260,000 distinct CDR3 sequences in the sample, around half were seen once. Patients selected for sequencing had displayed CD8+CD57+ cell expansion by flow cytometry. Sequenced input: sorted CD4+, CD8+, or CD8+CD57+ T cells (not recorded which) from PBMCs. The receptors come from a human donor with aplastic anemia.

In DNA, the CDR3 is TGTGCCAGCACCCAGCAAGAGACCCAGTACTTC. This gives the protein CASTQQETQYF. V usage is TRBV2 and J usage is TRBJ2-5; D is uncertain. Per the germline V gene, CDR1 is SNHLY and CDR2 is FYNNEI. The CDR3 spans 11 residues. Trimming removed 7 bases from V and 2 bases from J, with 5 bases in between.

This clonotype was picked up many times. The genes are TRBV7-9 and TRBJ2-7; D gene uncertain. CDR3 size: 11 residues. From germline, CDR1 is SEHNR and CDR2 FQNEAQ (reference sequence). V was pared by 4 bases and J by 6 bases, with 7 bases between. CDR3 sequence: CASSYSREQYF. The CDR3 bases are TGTGCCAGCAGCTACAGCCGCGAGCAGTACTTC.

The chain couples TRBV7-6 to TRBJ1-6; 8 bases align to TRBD1. V lost 6 bases to trimming and J lost 7 bases; unmatched junction nucleotides: 5. CDR1 and CDR2 from the germline V gene are SGHVS and FNYEAQ. This CDR3 is 14 amino acids long. Written as DNA, the CDR3 is TGTGCCAGCAGTTCAGACAGGGGCAATTCACCCCTCCACTTT. Translating gives CASSSDRGNSPLHF.

Turning to this clonotype: One junction end does not reproduce the germline sequence, and a read error may be involved. The V gene is TRBV7-3, the J gene TRBJ1-2; D not certain. The germline CDR1 and CDR2 sequences are SGHTA and FQGTGA. The CDR3 is 14 residues long. CDR3 in DNA: TGTGCCACCAGCAGAGACCAAAGAATCTATGGCTACACCTTC. Its protein is CATSRDQRIYGYTF.

This clonotype is a singleton in its sample. The V gene is TRBV19, the J gene TRBJ1-2, with D tentatively TRBD1 (5 bases). Germline loops: CDR1 LNHDA, CDR2 SQIVND (reference sequence). The CDR3 has 12 residues. With 5 bases removed from V and 9 bases from J, the gap between germline ends came to 13 bases. CDR3 nucleotide sequence: TGTGCCAGTAGTCCCCGGGACGGCAGCTACACCTTC. Translation: CASSPRDGSYTF.

This clonotype showed up many times. This rearrangement joins TRBV5-1 to TRBJ2-7, with D possibly TRBD1 on 6 matching bases. This CDR3 has 13 amino acids. Trimming cost V 5 bases and J 2 bases, with 11 bases left between them. Per germline, CDR1 SGHRS and CDR2 YFSETQ. The CDR3 region is CASRTDRPYEQYF. CDR3 bases: TGCGCCAGCAGGACGGACAGACCCTACGAGCAGTACTTC.

At least ten counts were recorded for this clonotype. The V and J genes are TRBV24-1 and TRBJ2-3; D not resolved. Trimming removed 4 bases at V and 5 bases at J, with 6 bases between. The CDR3 is 12 residues long. Germline CDR1 and CDR2: KGHDR and SFDVKD. The CDR3 here is CATSDDEDTQYF. DNA for the CDR3: TGTGCCACCAGTGACGACGAAGATACGCAGTATTTT.

In its sample, this clonotype was seen a few times. This chain joins TRBV28 and TRBJ1-1; a possible D gene is TRBD1 (6 bases). V lost 3 bases to trimming and J lost 8 bases, with 10 bases between them. CDR1 and CDR2 from the germline V gene are MDHEN and SYDVKM. The CDR3 consists of 12 residues. The CDR3 nucleotides are TGTGCCAGCAGTTTTCAACAGGGCGAAGCTTTCTTT. Its translation: CASSFQQGEAFF. The whole variable domain, remainder taken from reference TRBV28 and TRBJ1-1, is DVKVTQSSRYLVKRTGEKVFLECVQDMDHENMFWYRQDPGLGLRLIYFSYDVKMKEKGDIPEGYSVSREKKERFSLILESASTNQTSMYLCASSFQQGEAFFGQGTRLTVV.

This clonotype was counted at least ten times. The CDR3 spells CASSSQEQFF. The CDR3 DNA is TGTGCCAGCAGCTCTCAGGAGCAGTTCTTC. This chain links TRBV7-9 with TRBJ2-1; D ambiguous. Between the trimmed V and J ends, which lost 4 bases and 10 bases, there was a span of 5 bases. In germline, CDR1 is SEHNR, CDR2 FQNEAQ (reference sequence). The CDR3 spans 10 residues.

There are a few counts of this clonotype. J is TRBJ2-5 and V is TRBV6-2 or TRBV6-3, with 9 bases that match TRBD1. With V trimmed by 5 bases and J by 2 bases, 6 bases remained unmatched. The CDR3 is 15 residues long. CDR1 is MNHEY, CDR2 SVGEGT, per germline. The CDR3 protein is CASSLRGQGQETQYF. The DNA of the CDR3 is TGTGCCAGCAGTCTAAGGGGACAGGGTCAAGAGACCCAGTACTTC.

A remark on this clonotype: One end of the junction does not line up with germline, which may come from a read error. The J gene is TRBJ1-2, the V gene TRBV23-1, with 10 bases identical to TRBD1. TRBV23-1 is placed among ORFs of uncertain function. This CDR3 is 15 amino acids long. The CDR3 DNA is TGTGCCAGCAGCACCGTGGACAGGGGGGGTTATGGCTACACCTTC. Protein sequence: CASSTVDRGGYGYTF.

This clonotype was counted only a few times. The rearrangement links TRBV27 to TRBJ2-7, with D perhaps TRBD1 (6 bases). Trimming stripped 3 bases from V and 3 bases from J, with 12 bases between. The CDR3 runs 14 residues. Germline CDR1 is MNHEY and CDR2 is SMNVEV (reference sequence). The DNA for the CDR3 is TGTGCCAGCAGTTTCAAACAGGGTAACTACGAGCAGTACTTC. Its protein product is CASSFKQGNYEQYF.

In this sample, this clonotype turned up many times. The chain recombines TRBV10-3 with TRBJ2-7, with 14 nucleotides matching TRBD2. CDR1 is ENHRY and CDR2 is SYGVKD in the germline V gene. The CDR3 is 20 amino acids. Trimming at V came to 0 bases and at J to 0 bases, leaving 10 bases not matched to a gene. The CDR3 region is CAISESETSGRVRRSYEQYF. Here the CDR3 DNA reads TGTGCCATCAGTGAGTCGGAGACTAGCGGGAGGGTACGCCGCTCCTACGAGCAGTACTTC.

This clonotype was recorded a few times. J is TRBJ2-7 and V is TRBV18; no clear D gene. The CDR3 sequence is 15 residues long. V lost 3 bases, J lost 5 bases, and 17 bases lay in between. Germline-derived CDR1 and CDR2 are KGHSH and LQKENI. CDR3 amino acids: CASSPPLVSGNEQYF. CDR3 coding DNA: TGTGCCAGCTCACCCCCTCTTGTGTCGGGTAACGAGCAGTACTTC. Full variable domain (outside the CDR3, taken from reference TRBV18 and TRBJ2-7): NAGVMQNPRHLVRRRGQEARLRCSPMKGHSHVYWYRQLPEEGLKFMVYLQKENIIDESGMPKERFSAEFPKEGPSILRIQQVVRGDSAAYFCASSPPLVSGNEQYFGPGTRLTVT.

CDR3 nucleotides: TGCGCCAGCAGCTTGACAGCCTACACCGGGGAGCTGTTTTTT. Its translation is CASSLTAYTGELFF. The chain employs TRBV5-1 and TRBJ2-2; no reliable D call. The CDR3 covers 14 residues. Trimming pared 1 base from V and 3 bases from J, leaving 7 bases between. Germline V gives CDR1 SGHRS, CDR2 YFSETQ.

The DNA for the CDR3 is TGTGCCAGTAGTAAGGGTGGGACGGGCTTCCAAGAGACCCAGTACTTC. As protein: CASSKGGTGFQETQYF. The chain recombines TRBV19 with TRBJ2-5; perhaps D is TRBD1 or TRBD2 (5 bases each). Germline CDR1 reads LNHDA; CDR2 reads SQIVND (reference sequence). The ends were cut back, 4 bases at V and 1 base at J, with 16 bases in the middle. The CDR3 contains 16 residues.